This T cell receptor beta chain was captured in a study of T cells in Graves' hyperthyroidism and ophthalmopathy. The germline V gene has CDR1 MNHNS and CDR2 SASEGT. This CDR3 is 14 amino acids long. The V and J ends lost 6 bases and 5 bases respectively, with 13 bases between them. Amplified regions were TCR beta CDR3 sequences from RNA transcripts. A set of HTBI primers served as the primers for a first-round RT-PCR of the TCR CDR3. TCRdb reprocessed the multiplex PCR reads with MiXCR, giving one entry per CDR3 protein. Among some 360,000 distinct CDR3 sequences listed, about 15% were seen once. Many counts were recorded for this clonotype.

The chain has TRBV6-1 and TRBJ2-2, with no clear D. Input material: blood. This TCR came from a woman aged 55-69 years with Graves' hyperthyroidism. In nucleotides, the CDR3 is TGTGCCAGCAGACCAGACCCGGCTACCGGGGAGCTGTTTTTT. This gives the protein CASRPDPATGELFF.